Listed below are T cell receptor beta chains from one sample, sequenced in a study of blood T cells in healthy people across ages. TCRdb processed the 5' RACE reads anew with MiXCR; each CDR3 protein has one entry. The sample includes some 1,000,000 distinct CDR3 sequences, approximately 25% seen only once; the top ten take 0.65% to 0.95%. These data were likewise used in another study, on T cells of mothers and their children.

The specimen was blood. The source is a girl between 2 and 10 years old in good health. The CDR3 runs from the conserved cysteine through the conserved F or W. The order of the fields is J gene, clone size, D gene, V gene, CDR3 DNA, CDR3 protein. D genes are given only for firm matches. Size is stated for part of the rows, as once, few or many counts, or as a class when the clone is expanded.

TRBJ1-6	NA	NA	TRBV2	TGTGCCAGCTCTAGACAGAGCAATTCACCCCTCCACTTT	CASSRQSNSPLHF
TRBJ2-4	NA	TRBD2	TRBV20-1	TGCAGTGCTACATTAGCGGGGGTGAACATTCAGTACTTC	CSATLAGVNIQYF
TRBJ2-7	NA	TRBD2	TRBV20-1	TGCAGTGCCAAACTAGCGTTAACCTACGAGCAGTACTTC	CSAKLALTYEQYF
TRBJ2-2	NA	NA	TRBV24-1	TGTGCCACCAGTGATTTGGGCAGGGACACCGGGGAGCTGTTTTTT	CATSDLGRDTGELFF
TRBJ1-2	NA	NA	TRBV20-1	TGCAGTGCTGGCGTCGTGGGGGGCGGTCTTGATGGCTACACCTTC	CSAGVVGGGLDGYTF
TRBJ1-2	NA	NA	TRBV6-1	TGTGCCAGCAGTGGATGGTGGCCGTGGTATGGCTACACCTTC	CASSGWWPWYGYTF
TRBJ2-5	NA	NA	TRBV20-1	TGCAGTGCTAGTGAGGGAGGCGGAGAGACCCAGTACTTC	CSASEGGGETQYF
TRBJ2-5	NA	TRBD2	TRBV7-2	TGTGCCAGCAGCTTCAGCCCGGGACTAGCTTTTGGGACCCAGTACTTC	CASSFSPGLAFGTQYF
TRBJ2-1	NA	NA	TRBV24-1	TGTGCCACCAGTGATTCGGTCAGGGCCACCTACAATGAGCAGTTCTTC	CATSDSVRATYNEQFF
TRBJ2-5	few	NA	TRBV25-1	TGTGCCAGCAGTGAATCCGGTAGGGCGGTTCAAGAGACCCAGTACTTC	CASSESGRAVQETQYF
TRBJ2-1	NA	TRBD2	TRBV5-1	TGCGCCAGCAACCTAGCGGGAGGGCCCAATGAGCAGTTCTTC	CASNLAGGPNEQFF
TRBJ2-3	NA	NA	TRBV6-1	TGTGCCAGCAGTGAAGCGGGGGCTAAGGCAGATACGCAGTATTTT	CASSEAGAKADTQYF
TRBJ1-2	NA	NA	TRBV28	TGTGCCAGTACGCTGGGGCAGCCTAACTATGGCTACACCTTC	CASTLGQPNYGYTF
TRBJ1-3	few	NA	TRBV6-5	TGTGCCAGCACATCCAACCAGATATCTGGAGACACCATATATTTT	CASTSNQISGDTIYF
TRBJ2-3	NA	TRBD2	TRBV28	TGTACCAGCAGTTATACTTTAGCGGGAGGAGGGGATACGCAGTATTTT	CTSSYTLAGGGDTQYF
TRBJ2-3	few	NA	TRBV9	TGTGCCAGCAGCGTAGGGGTGGCCCCCAGCACAGATACGCAGTATTTT	CASSVGVAPSTDTQYF
TRBJ2-3	few	NA	TRBV4-2	TGTGCCAGCAGCCAAGATTCCTGGAGTAGTAAGAATACGCAGTATTTT	CASSQDSWSSKNTQYF
TRBJ1-2	NA	NA	TRBV29-1	TGCAGCGTTTTTCGAACAGGGTATGGCTACACCTTC	CSVFRTGYGYTF
TRBJ2-3	few	NA	TRBV5-4	TGTGCCAGCAGCCTAGGTCTTTCAAGCTTCTCAGATACGCAGTATTTT	CASSLGLSSFSDTQYF
TRBJ2-7	NA	NA	TRBV5-5	TGTGCCAGCACGATCGGGGGAAGCTCCTACGAGCAGTACTTC	CASTIGGSSYEQYF
TRBJ2-7	NA	TRBD2	TRBV27	TGTGCCAGTAAGGGGTTGCGGGAGGGCTACGAGCAGTACTTC	CASKGLREGYEQYF
TRBJ1-4	NA	NA	TRBV6-5	TGTGCCAGCGGTACGGCCAGGAAACTGTTTTTT	CASGTARKLFF
TRBJ2-1	few	NA	TRBV4-1	TGCGCCAGCAGCCATTTTTGGCCGGGCGAGCAGTTCTTC	CASSHFWPGEQFF
TRBJ2-5	few	NA	TRBV20-1	TGCAGTGCTAACACGGTAAACCGGGGTATACAAGAGACCCAGTACTTC	CSANTVNRGIQETQYF
TRBJ1-4	NA	TRBD1	TRBV24-1	TGTGCCACCAGTGAGGGACAGGGGGCTACGGAAAAACTGTTTTTT	CATSEGQGATEKLFF
TRBJ2-3	few	NA	TRBV2	TGTGCCAGCAGGAGAGCTGCGGGTACGCAGTATTTT	CASRRAAGTQYF
TRBJ2-1	few	NA	TRBV5-1	TGCGCCAGCAGCTTTAACGCACGAATACAAACCCTGGTGGAGGGGCAGTTCTTC	CASSFNARIQTLVEGQFF
TRBJ2-5	NA	NA	TRBV20-1	TGCAGTGCTAGAAACTTGTTGTTAGAGACCCAGTACTTC	CSARNLLLETQYF
TRBJ1-1	NA	NA	TRBV12-3/TRBV12-4	TGTGCCAGCAGTTACGCCGGACGGGCGAACACTGAAGCTTTCTTT	CASSYAGRANTEAFF
TRBJ2-3	NA	NA	TRBV7-2	TGTGCCAGCACCGAGGACGGGGGTTCCTTCACAGATACGCAGTATTTT	CASTEDGGSFTDTQYF
TRBJ1-2	few	NA	TRBV18	TGTGCCAGCTCACTTCCCAGGGACGGCTGGGGCTACACCTTC	CASSLPRDGWGYTF
TRBJ1-1	NA	TRBD1	TRBV20-1	TGCAGTGCTAGAGTTGAGACACCTCAGGGGGCGCTGAAGACTGAAGCTTTCTTT	CSARVETPQGALKTEAFF
TRBJ2-5	once	TRBD2	TRBV29-1	TGCAGCGTTAACACGGGACTAGCGGGGAGGGAGACCCAGTACTTC	CSVNTGLAGRETQYF
TRBJ2-7	few	NA	TRBV5-1	TGCGCCAGCAGCTTGGAGTCCAGGGCTTACTCCTACGAGCAGTACTTC	CASSLESRAYSYEQYF
TRBJ2-3	NA	NA	TRBV29-1	TGCAGCGTTGAGGGGGGGACAATCAATACGCAGTATTTT	CSVEGGTINTQYF
TRBJ2-1	few	TRBD2	TRBV10-3	TGTGCCATCAGTGAGTCGTCACGTCGGGGGGTCAATGAGCAGTTCTTC	CAISESSRRGVNEQFF
TRBJ1-1	once	TRBD1	TRBV20-1	TGCAGTGCTCGGACTGAGGGGGCAGCCGGTAATGAAGCTTTCTTT	CSARTEGAAGNEAFF
TRBJ2-3	NA	NA	TRBV28	TGTGCCAGCAGTTTTATATCCGACAGGTTTTCACGGGGAGATACGCAGTATTTT	CASSFISDRFSRGDTQYF
TRBJ2-4	NA	NA	TRBV7-2	TGTGCCAGCAGCTTCAGACAGTTCCTAGCCAAAAACATTCGGTACTTC	CASSFRQFLAKNIRYF
TRBJ2-7	NA	TRBD2	TRBV5-1	TGCGCCAGCAGCCCAGGACTAGCGGGAAAGGTCGAGCAGTACTTC	CASSPGLAGKVEQYF
TRBJ2-5	many	NA	TRBV18	TGTGCCAGCAGCCCTGAAGAGACCCAGTACTTC	CASSPEETQYF
TRBJ2-4	once	NA	TRBV20-1	TGCAGTGCTAGGGCTCCCCTGGGAAACATTCAGTACTTC	CSARAPLGNIQYF
TRBJ2-7	few	NA	TRBV5-1	TGCGCCAGCAGCTTGTCGGCGGGAAACAACTACGAGCAGTACTTC	CASSLSAGNNYEQYF
TRBJ2-1	few	NA	TRBV20-1	TGCAGTGCTACTAGCACCTTCTCCTACAATGAGCAGTTCTTC	CSATSTFSYNEQFF
TRBJ2-1	NA	TRBD2	TRBV20-1	TGCAGTGCTAGAGGCAGGACTAGCGGGAGTTCTTATCTGTACAATGAGCAGTTCTTC	CSARGRTSGSSYLYNEQFF
TRBJ2-1	NA	TRBD1	TRBV28	TGTGCCAGCAGCAAACCGGGACAGGGGGAGTTCTTC	CASSKPGQGEFF
TRBJ2-5	many	NA	TRBV7-3	TGTGCCAGCAGCTTGGGGGACTTGGGCGGTGGAGAGACCCAGTACTTC	CASSLGDLGGGETQYF
TRBJ2-1	NA	NA	TRBV28	TGTGCCAGCAGAATTGGGGATAGCTCCTACAATGAGCAGTTCTTC	CASRIGDSSYNEQFF
TRBJ2-5	once	NA	TRBV29-1	TGCAGCGTTGATGAAAGTCAAGAGACCCAGTACTTC	CSVDESQETQYF
TRBJ2-7	NA	NA	TRBV3-1	TGTGCCAGCAGCCAAGGCAGCCTATTCGAGCAGTACTTC	CASSQGSLFEQYF
TRBJ2-7	NA	NA	TRBV10-3	TGTGCCATCAGTTTAACAGGGTTTTCCTACGAGCAGTACTTT	CAISLTGFSYEQYF
TRBJ2-1	few	TRBD2	TRBV4-1	TGCGCCAGCAGCCAAGACCGGTCTAGCGGGAACTACAATGAGCAGTTCTTC	CASSQDRSSGNYNEQFF
TRBJ2-4	few	NA	TRBV20-1	TGCAGTGCTAGGTCTTTGGTCAAAAACATTCAGTACTTC	CSARSLVKNIQYF
TRBJ1-2	few	NA	TRBV20-1	TGCAGTGCTAGAGATCGCCTGCGACAGCCTAACTATGGCTACACCTTC	CSARDRLRQPNYGYTF
TRBJ2-3	few	NA	TRBV5-5	TGTGCCAGCAGCTCTAATTGGGGTACACAGTATTTT	CASSSNWGTQYF
TRBJ2-7	NA	NA	TRBV28	TGTGCCAGCACCCTAAGGGGAATGTCTCTCACCTACGAGCAGTACTTC	CASTLRGMSLTYEQYF
TRBJ2-5	NA	TRBD1	TRBV7-7	TGTGCTAGCAGCTCTGGGATCCGGGACAGTAACGGTGGGACCCAGTACTTC	CASSSGIRDSNGGTQYF
TRBJ2-2	NA	NA	TRBV7-7	TGTGCTAGCAGCCCCCGGACGGCGAACACCGGGGAGCTGTTTTTT	CASSPRTANTGELFF
TRBJ2-7	few	TRBD2	TRBV7-8	TGTGCCAGCAGCTTAGTTTGGGTTACTAGCGGCTACGAGCAGTACTTC	CASSLVWVTSGYEQYF